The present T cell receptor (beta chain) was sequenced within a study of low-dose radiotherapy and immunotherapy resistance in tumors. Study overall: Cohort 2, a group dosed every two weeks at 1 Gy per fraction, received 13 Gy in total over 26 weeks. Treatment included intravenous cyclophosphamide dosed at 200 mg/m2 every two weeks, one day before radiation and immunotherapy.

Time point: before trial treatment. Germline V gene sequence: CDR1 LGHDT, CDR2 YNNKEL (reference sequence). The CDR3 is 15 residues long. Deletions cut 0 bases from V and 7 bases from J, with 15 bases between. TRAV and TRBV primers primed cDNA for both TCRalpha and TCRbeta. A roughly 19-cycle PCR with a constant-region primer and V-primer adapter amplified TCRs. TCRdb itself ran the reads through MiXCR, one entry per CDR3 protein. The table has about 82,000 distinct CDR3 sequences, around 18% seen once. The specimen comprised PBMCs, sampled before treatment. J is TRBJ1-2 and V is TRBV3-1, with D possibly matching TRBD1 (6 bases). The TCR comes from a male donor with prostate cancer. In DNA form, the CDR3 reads TGTGCCAGCAGCCAAGAGGGGGCAGGGTATGCTGGCTACACCTTC. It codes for CASSQEGAGYAGYTF.